The 4 T cell receptor beta chains below all came from one sample that was sequenced in a study of CD8 T cells in ankylosing spondylitis. Study-wide findings and caveats: A TCR beta motif made of fewer than ten highly homologous variants seemed typical of ankylosing spondylitis blood.

One entry per CDR3 protein, called by TCRdb with MiXCR from the 5' RACE reads. The sample contains some 220,000 distinct CDR3 sequences, about 6.7% of which appear only once. These receptors have no known antigen. Sequences were obtained from blood, either unsorted or a sorted T cell fraction (not recorded which). These receptors were collected from a male donor with ankylosing spondylitis.

In the case of this clonotype: At one end, the junction sequence differs from germline, possibly due to a read error. This chain connects TRBV20-1 to TRBJ1-1; D not certain. This CDR3 region has 13 residues. Germline lookup yields CDR1 DFQATT and CDR2 SNEGSKA (reference sequence). The CDR3 sequence is CSAPGDIRSEAFF. CDR3 sequence (DNA): TGTAGTGCCCCCGGAGACATCAGGAGTGAAGCTTTCTTT.

This clonotype was counted at least ten times. This chain uses TRBV7-8 with TRBJ2-7, with 7 bases fitting TRBD2. The CDR3 is 15 residues long. The germline V gene has CDR1 SGHVS and CDR2 FQNEAQ. Trimming removed 2 bases from V and 7 bases from J; junction bases left unmatched: 11. In nucleotides, the CDR3 is TGTGCCAGCAGCTTAATAGCGGGTAGCTACGTAGAGCAGTACTTC. As protein: CASSLIAGSYVEQYF.

This clonotype occurred many times. V usage is TRBV4-1 and J usage is TRBJ2-7; either TRBD1 or TRBD2 may fit D (5 bases each). V lost 6 bases and J lost 0, with 12 bases in between. The CDR3 sequence is 14 residues long. The germline CDR1 and CDR2 sequences are MGHRA and YSYEKL. This chain's CDR3 is CASSEGSSSYEQYF. The DNA for the CDR3 is TGCGCCAGCAGTGAGGGGTCGAGCTCCTACGAGCAGTACTTC.

This clonotype occurred many times. This sequence joins TRBV7-3 and TRBJ2-3; D is uncertain. V lost 5 bases, J lost 2 bases, and 14 bases lay in between. This CDR3 contains 15 residues. Germline CDR1 is SGHTA and CDR2 is FQGTGA. CDR3 nucleotides: TGTGCCAGCAGCCCCTACGGCAAGGACACAGATACGCAGTATTTT. Amino acid sequence: CASSPYGKDTDTQYF.